The 14 T cell receptor beta chains given below trace back to one sample, sequenced in a study of blood T cell repertoires in COVID-19. Clones were sequenced by immunoSEQ multiplex PCR, and TCRdb holds only the in-frame ones, with some missing. Of 100,000 to 150,000 clones listed, 90% are singletons. Specimen: peripheral blood. The receptors stem from a woman between 55 and 75 years old with COVID-19, enrolled during active disease.

The chain recombines TRBV5-1 with TRBJ1-1; 8 nucleotides align to TRBD1. CDR3 length equals 14 residues. J was trimmed by 3 bases and V by 0 bases; bases with no gene match: 1. Germline lookup yields CDR1 SGHRS and CDR2 YFSETQ. In DNA form, the CDR3 reads TGCGCCAGCAGCTTGGACAGGGGGGACACTGAAGCTTTCTTT. It translates to CASSLDRGDTEAFF.

This rearrangement joins TRBV5-4 to TRBJ1-6, with 9 bases fitting TRBD1. The CDR3 runs to 16 residues. V lost 0 bases and J lost 8; bases outside the gene matches: 6. CDR1 and CDR2 (germline): SGHNT, YYREEE (reference sequence). The CDR3 is CASSLAGGQGYSPLHF. CDR3 nucleotides: TGTGCCAGCAGCTTGGCCGGGGGACAGGGTTATTCACCCCTCCACTTT.

V usage is TRBV5-5 and J usage is TRBJ1-5; TRBD1 is a possible D gene (5 bases). Trimming pared 0 bases from V and 7 bases from J, leaving 8 bases between. This CDR3 region has 13 residues. CDR1 SGHKS and CDR2 YYEKEE come from the germline V gene (reference sequence). The CDR3 protein is CASSLGGGQPQHF. The DNA of the CDR3 is TGTGCCAGCAGCTTGGGCGGGGGGCAGCCCCAGCATTTT.

The chain carries TRBV11-2 and TRBJ1-5; D remains ambiguous. V dropped 0 bases and J dropped 4 bases, with 10 bases sitting between them. Germline V lookup: CDR1 SGHAT, CDR2 FQNNGV. The CDR3 length is 15 residues. This chain's CDR3 is CASSLDGTWNQPQHF. The CDR3 DNA is TGTGCCAGCAGCTTAGATGGTACTTGGAATCAGCCCCAGCATTTT.

The chain combines TRBV7-2 with TRBJ1-5; tentative D call: TRBD1 (6 bases). The germline CDR1 and CDR2 sequences are SGHTA and FQGNSA. The CDR3 is made up of 14 amino acids. V was pared by 6 bases and J by 2 bases, with 11 bases between. CDR3 in amino acids: CASSPQGRNQPQHF. The CDR3 DNA reads as TGTGCCAGCAGTCCACAGGGACGCAATCAGCCCCAGCATTTT.

The V and J genes are TRBV9 and TRBJ1-2; TRBD1 matches at 8 bases. The CDR3 covers 16 residues. Germline CDR1 and CDR2: SGDLS and YYNGEE. After removal of 4 bases from V and 0 bases from J, the junction contained 8 bases not matched to a gene. The CDR3 bases are TGTGCCAGCAGCCTAGGACAGGGCCTATCTAACTATGGCTACACCTTC. Translation: CASSLGQGLSNYGYTF.

The chain joins TRBV27 to TRBJ1-1; 10 bases line up with TRBD1. Germline assignment: CDR1 MNHEY and CDR2 SMNVEV (reference sequence). This CDR3 region has 16 residues. The ends lost 6 bases at V and 1 base at J; junction bases unmatched: 8. CDR3 loop: CASSSVRDRGNTEAFF. Here the CDR3 DNA reads TGTGCCAGCAGCTCCGTTAGGGACAGGGGGAACACTGAAGCTTTCTTT.

V and J are TRBV30 and TRBJ2-4; 7 positions match TRBD2. Trimming at V came to 0 bases and at J to 5 bases, leaving 7 bases not matched to a gene. Germline lookup yields CDR1 GTSNPN and CDR2 SVGIG (reference sequence). The CDR3 length is 15 residues. This CDR3 is CAWSVRWGRENIQYF. Here the CDR3 DNA reads TGTGCCTGGAGTGTACGATGGGGGAGGGAAAACATTCAGTACTTC.

The rearrangement joins TRBV12-5 to TRBJ2-3; 7 bases are a match to TRBD1. The CDR3 spans 14 residues. From germline, CDR1 is LGHNT and CDR2 FRNRAP. V dropped 6 bases and J dropped 3; count of bases not matched to a gene: 6. This CDR3 reads CASGFQQGTDTQYF. The CDR3 coding sequence is TGTGCTAGTGGCTTTCAACAGGGGACAGATACGCAGTATTTT.

This rearrangement joins TRBV5-1 to TRBJ2-2; TRBD2 is a possible D gene (5 bases). The CDR3 covers 16 residues. Germline V gene sequence: CDR1 SGHRS, CDR2 YFSETQ. Deletions cut 4 bases from V and 0 bases from J, with 13 bases between. The CDR3 here is CASSHTGNANTGELFF. The CDR3 nucleotides read TGCGCCAGCAGCCACACCGGGAATGCGAACACCGGGGAGCTGTTTTTT.

The genes are TRBV3-1 (or the pseudogene TRBV3-2) and TRBJ2-7; tentatively, D is TRBD1 (6 bases). V was clipped by 8 bases and J by 1 base, with 6 bases between them. CDR1 is LGHDT, CDR2 YNNKEL, per germline (reference sequence). The CDR3 runs to 11 residues. CDR3 protein: CASGQSYEQYF. The CDR3 DNA sequence: TGTGCCAGCGGACAGTCCTACGAGCAGTACTTC.

The chain links TRBV29-1 to TRBJ2-7; TRBD1 agrees at 11 bases. Germline values: CDR1 SQVTM, CDR2 ANQGSEA. The length of the CDR3 is 16 residues. With 3 bases clipped from V and 9 bases from J, the junction kept 16 bases outside the gene matches. This chain's CDR3 is CSVDSQGQGGSGGQYF. CDR3 in DNA: TGCAGCGTTGACTCACAGGGACAGGGGGGAAGTGGCGGGCAGTACTTC.

This chain connects TRBV5-6 to TRBJ1-1; 9 nucleotides line up with TRBD1. This CDR3 is built from 15 residues. Germline assignment: CDR1 SGHDT and CDR2 YYEEEE. V trimming: 4 bases; J trimming: 5 bases; junction bases outside the gene matches: 9. The CDR3 DNA follows: TGTGCCAGCAGCGTGCTGGGACAGGGTAAAACTGAAGCTTTCTTT. As protein: CASSVLGQGKTEAFF. The full variable domain, with the rest looked up from reference TRBV5-6 and TRBJ1-1, is DAGVTQSPTHLIKTRGQQVTLRCSPKSGHDTVSWYQQALGQGPQFIFQYYEEEERQRGNFPDRFSGHQFPNYSSELNVNALLLGDSALYLCASSVLGQGKTEAFFGQGTRLTVV.

The V gene is TRBV6-2 or TRBV6-3, the J gene TRBJ2-5, with 7 nucleotides matching TRBD2. CDR1 and CDR2 (germline): MNHEY, SVGEGT. V shed 6 bases and J 5 bases; nucleotides not matched to a gene: 3. The CDR3 loop spans 12 amino acids. CDR3 sequence: CASSAAGETQYF. CDR3 sequence (DNA): TGTGCCAGCAGCGCAGCGGGGGAGACCCAGTACTTC.